The 16 T cell receptor beta chains presented below share a single source sample, sequenced in a study of control samples from healthy donors and cancer patients. Assay: immunoSEQ multiplex PCR; the TCRdb copy retains only in-frame clones and omits some. The sample shows roughly 100,000 clones, around 88% of them seen only once. What was sequenced was blood. These receptors were taken from a man aged 25 to 40 in good health.

The rearrangement links TRBV4-2 to TRBJ1-2; D is uncertain. The length of the CDR3 is 12 residues. The germline gives CDR1 LGHNA, CDR2 YNFKEQ. V dropped 2 bases and J dropped 10 bases, with 11 bases sitting between them. CDR3 sequence (DNA): TGTGCCAGCAGCCAAACAAGGGAATCCTACACCTTC. Residues: CASSQTRESYTF.

The chain combines TRBV7-3 with TRBJ2-3, with 7 bases lining up with TRBD2. Germline CDR1 reads SGHTA; CDR2 reads FQGTGA. The length of the CDR3 is 15 residues. V was pared by 5 bases and J by 1 base, with 6 bases of the junction left unmatched. The CDR3 DNA reads TGTGCCAGCAGCGCCCTAGCGGCGCGCACAGATACGCAGTATTTT. It is translated as CASSALAARTDTQYF.

The chain links TRBV11-2 to TRBJ1-2; 10 nucleotides agree with TRBD1. Per germline, CDR1 SGHAT and CDR2 FQNNGV. The CDR3 runs to 15 residues. V shed 4 bases, J shed 8 bases, and the junction held 10 bases outside the gene matches. CDR3 loop: CASSSDRGPFGGYTF. The DNA for the CDR3 is TGTGCCAGCAGCTCCGACAGGGGGCCCTTTGGGGGCTACACCTTC.

This clone showed up just a few times. V and J are TRBV18 and TRBJ1-3, with D possibly matching TRBD1 (5 bases). The germline V gene encodes CDR1 KGHSH and CDR2 LQKENI. Trimming removed 3 bases at V and 3 bases at J, with 12 bases between. The CDR3 spans 15 residues. CDR3 amino acids: CASSPEGVFGNTIYF. The CDR3 DNA reads TGTGCCAGCTCACCGGAAGGGGTTTTTGGAAACACCATATATTTT.

This clone was detected only a few times. V gene TRBV12-3 or TRBV12-4 combines with J gene TRBJ1-1, with D hard to call. The CDR3 is made up of 13 amino acids. The V end lost 1 base, the J end lost 1 base, and 4 bases lay between the germline ends. The CDR3 is CASSLGPNTEAFF. The DNA for the CDR3 is TGTGCCAGCAGTTTAGGTCCGAACACTGAAGCTTTCTTT.

J is TRBJ2-4 and V is TRBV27; 13 bases agree with TRBD2. This CDR3 has 20 residues. The V gene end was trimmed by 1 base and the J gene end by 11 bases; junction bases not matched to a gene: 20. Germline V gene sequence: CDR1 MNHEY, CDR2 SMNVEV (reference sequence). The chain's CDR3 is CASSLYNPGLAGQRTLVQYF. For the CDR3, the DNA is TGTGCCAGCAGTTTATATAACCCGGGACTAGCGGGACAACGTACATTGGTTCAGTACTTC.

The rearrangement joins TRBV12-3 or TRBV12-4 to TRBJ2-1; D unclear. This CDR3 comprises 12 residues. The ends were cut back, 5 bases at V and 0 bases at J, with 2 bases in the middle. The DNA of the CDR3 is TGTGCCAGCAGTCACTCCTACAATGAGCAGTTCTTC. It translates to CASSHSYNEQFF.

V is TRBV7-2 and J is TRBJ1-5; a possible D gene is TRBD1 (6 bases). The ends were cut back, 5 bases at V and 7 bases at J, with 15 bases in the middle. The CDR3 is made up of 14 amino acids. Germline V gene lookup returns CDR1 SGHTA and CDR2 FQGNSA. CDR3 in DNA: TGTGCCAGCAGCCAACAGGGTTTGGGACAGCCCCAGCATTTT. It codes for CASSQQGLGQPQHF.

The V and J genes are TRBV4-3 and TRBJ2-1; 9 nucleotides match TRBD2. V lost 0 bases to trimming and J lost 5 bases; unmatched junction nucleotides: 8. The CDR3 contains 17 residues. From germline, CDR1 is LGHNA and CDR2 YSLEER. The CDR3 DNA follows: TGCGCCAGCAGCCAAGATTTCGAGCGGGAGGTAAACAATGAGCAGTTCTTC. Translating gives CASSQDFEREVNNEQFF.

The chain carries TRBV6-5 and TRBJ2-5; 9 bases match TRBD2. The CDR3 has 15 residues. Trimming removed 4 bases from V and 2 bases from J; junction bases left unmatched: 5. CDR1 is MNHEY, CDR2 SVGAGI, per germline. CDR3 DNA: TGTGCCAGCAGTTCCGGCGGGAGGGAACAAGAGACCCAGTACTTC. As protein: CASSSGGREQETQYF.

The chain joins TRBV6-5 to TRBJ2-7, with D uncertain. Trimming shortened V by 7 bases and J by 1 base, and 11 bases separated the two germline ends. In germline, CDR1 is MNHEY, CDR2 SVGAGI. The CDR3 covers 13 residues. The CDR3 reads CASTPVVSYEQYF. The CDR3 nucleotides read TGTGCCAGCACCCCGGTAGTTTCCTACGAGCAGTACTTC.

This clone was picked up one time. The chain links TRBV2 to TRBJ2-1, with a possible D match to TRBD1 (6 bases). V lost 6 bases and J 6 bases, leaving 21 bases between the germline ends. Germline CDR1 is SNHLY and CDR2 is FYNNEI. The CDR3 is made up of 16 amino acids. The CDR3 here is CASREPSGVGFNEQFF. In DNA, the CDR3 is TGTGCCAGCAGGGAACCCTCAGGGGTGGGATTCAATGAGCAGTTCTTC.

The genes are TRBV18 and TRBJ2-1; perhaps TRBD2 as D (6 bases). CDR3 length: 14 residues. Germline V gene sequence: CDR1 KGHSH, CDR2 LQKENI. V was shortened by 1 base and J by 7 bases, with 11 bases between the two germline ends. The chain's CDR3 is CASSPQAAGNEQFF. CDR3 in DNA: TGTGCCAGCTCACCACAGGCCGCGGGGAATGAGCAGTTCTTC.

The chain combines TRBV28 with TRBJ1-3; D is undetermined. Germline CDR1 is MDHEN and CDR2 is SYDVKM. Trimming stripped 7 bases from V and 0 bases from J, with 16 bases between. The CDR3 consists of 16 residues. The CDR3 loop is CASTYDGSISGNTIYF. The CDR3 coding sequence is TGTGCCAGCACTTATGACGGATCCATCTCTGGAAACACCATATATTTT.

The chain is built from TRBV29-1 and TRBJ1-3, with D possibly matching TRBD1 (6 bases). Germline V gene lookup returns CDR1 SQVTM and CDR2 ANQGSEA. V dropped 3 bases and J dropped 3 bases, with 15 bases sitting between them. The CDR3 is 15 residues long. The CDR3 DNA reads as TGCAGCGTTGACACTCCAGGGGAAAATGGAAACACCATATATTTT. This gives the protein CSVDTPGENGNTIYF.

In this sample, this clone turned up many times. The V call is TRBV7-2, the J call TRBJ2-7; a weak D match, TRBD1 (5 bases). V dropped 2 bases and J dropped 3 bases, with 14 bases sitting between them. CDR1 SGHTA and CDR2 FQGNSA come from the germline V gene. This CDR3 is 15 amino acids long. The CDR3 region is CASSLYPGSNYEQYF. The CDR3 DNA is TGTGCCAGCAGCTTATATCCAGGGTCTAACTACGAGCAGTACTTC.